The 20 T cell receptor beta chains listed next were all sequenced from one sample in a study of shared clonotypes between healthy human individuals. The assay was immunoSEQ multiplex PCR, and TCRdb's table has in-frame clones only and misses some. The sample lists 2.5 million or so clones; over 85% were seen once. Sequencing was performed on naive CD4+ T cells sorted from blood. Subset defined: CD45RA+ positively selected. These TCRs come from a man between 18 and 35 years old in good health.

With regard to this clone: Distinct nucleotide sequences in the sample also encode this CDR3. This chain joins TRBV7-9 and TRBJ2-1; D ambiguous. The CDR3 totals 13 residues. The germline V and J ends were trimmed by 4 bases and 2 bases, with 6 bases remaining between them. Germline CDR1 reads SEHNR; CDR2 reads FQNEAQ (reference sequence). This chain's CDR3 is CASSSGTYNEQFF. DNA of the CDR3: TGTGCCAGCAGCTCCGGTACCTACAATGAGCAGTTCTTC.

The chain joins TRBV11-2 to TRBJ2-6; D ambiguous. Trimming left V 0 bases short and J 0 bases short, with 12 bases between. Germline CDR1 SGHAT, CDR2 FQNNGV. The CDR3 length is 18 residues. The CDR3 sequence: CASSLDPLISSGANVLTF. The CDR3 bases are TGTGCCAGCAGCTTAGACCCGCTGATTAGCTCTGGGGCCAACGTCCTGACTTTC.

This rearrangement joins TRBV10-3 to TRBJ2-1, with TRBD1 identical over 7 bases. Losses at the gene ends were 6 bases for V and 5 bases for J; bases not matched to a gene: 13. The CDR3 extends over 16 amino acids. Per the germline V gene, CDR1 is ENHRY and CDR2 is SYGVKD. The chain's CDR3 is CAIRDSSGQANNEQFF. CDR3 DNA sequence: TGTGCCATCAGGGACTCTAGTGGACAGGCGAACAATGAGCAGTTCTTC.

The chain joins TRBV18 to TRBJ2-1; D is unclear. The V gene's germline CDR1 is KGHSH and CDR2 LQKENI. V was trimmed by 2 bases and J by 9 bases, leaving 14 bases between them. This CDR3 region has 14 residues. Here the CDR3 DNA reads TGTGCCAGCTCACCAACCCAATCGCGGCTTGAGCAGTTCTTC. As protein: CASSPTQSRLEQFF.

The count of this clone is one. The chain joins TRBV7-8 to TRBJ2-7; D call uncertain. Germline CDR1 is SGHVS and CDR2 is FQNEAQ. CDR3 length: 15 residues. V dropped 3 bases and J dropped 0 bases, with 12 bases sitting between them. CDR3 coding DNA: TGTGCCAGCAGCTTCGGAGACGGGCACTCCTACGAGCAGTACTTC. Its translation is CASSFGDGHSYEQYF.

This sequence joins TRBV9 and TRBJ2-4; a possible D gene is TRBD1 (6 bases). The germline gives CDR1 SGDLS, CDR2 YYNGEE. With 4 bases removed from V and 9 bases from J, the gap between germline ends came to 17 bases. The CDR3 runs 14 residues. In DNA, the CDR3 is TGTGCCAGCAGCAGCGGACAGACGGTGGGCATTCAGTACTTC. Residues: CASSSGQTVGIQYF.

The chain links TRBV5-1 to TRBJ2-1; D is ambiguous. CDR1 SGHRS and CDR2 YFSETQ come from the germline V gene. There are 15 residues in the CDR3. The V end lost 2 bases, the J end lost 6 bases, and 15 bases lay between the germline ends. In DNA form, the CDR3 reads TGCGCCAGCAGCTTCTGGCCCACAACCGGCAATGAGCAGTTCTTC. Translating gives CASSFWPTTGNEQFF. Based on the CDR3 plus reference TRBV5-1 and TRBJ2-1, the full variable domain is KAGVTQTPRYLIKTRGQQVTLSCSPISGHRSVSWYQQTPGQGLQFLFEYFSETQRNKGNFPGRFSGRQFSNSRSEMNVSTLELGDSALYLCASSFWPTTGNEQFFGPGTRLTVL.

In the case of this clone: Other nucleotide sequences in the sample specify the same CDR3. The rearrangement links TRBV11-2 to TRBJ1-1, with no clear D. The CDR3 length is 13 residues. V was trimmed by 1 base and J by 1 base, leaving 4 bases between them. Germline V gene sequence: CDR1 SGHAT, CDR2 FQNNGV. CDR3 protein: CASSLGQNTEAFF. CDR3 sequence (DNA): TGTGCCAGCAGCTTAGGACAGAACACTGAAGCTTTCTTT.

CDR3: CASRPGQEKNIQYF. CDR3 nucleotide sequence: TGTGCCAGCAGGCCCGGTCAGGAGAAAAACATTCAGTACTTC. The chain recombines TRBV7-2 with TRBJ2-4; D not certain. Trimming removed 6 bases from V and 4 bases from J, with 13 bases in between. CDR1 is SGHTA, CDR2 FQGNSA, per germline. This CDR3 region has 14 residues.

The chain uses TRBV7-2 and TRBJ1-5; D is ambiguous. The CDR3 runs to 13 residues. The V end lost 7 bases, the J end lost 7 bases, and 14 bases lay between the germline ends. CDR1 and CDR2 (germline): SGHTA, FQGNSA. The CDR3 is CASTPGVRQPQHF. The DNA for the CDR3 is TGTGCCAGCACCCCTGGGGTCAGGCAGCCCCAGCATTTT.

This clone has only one observation. The same CDR3 also results from other DNA sequences found in this sample. The chain couples TRBV6-1 to TRBJ2-2; no clear D. The germline V gene has CDR1 MNHNS and CDR2 SASEGT. The CDR3 length is 12 residues. V lost 1 base to trimming and J lost 5 bases, with 2 bases between them. DNA of the CDR3: TGTGCCAGCAGTGAAGGGACCGGGGAGCTGTTTTTT. This translates into CASSEGTGELFF.

The rearrangement joins TRBV2 to TRBJ1-4; the D gene is possibly TRBD1 (6 bases). CDR3 length equals 14 residues. Per the germline V gene, CDR1 is SNHLY and CDR2 is FYNNEI. Trimming shortened V by 6 bases and J by 1 base, and 9 bases separated the two germline ends. The CDR3 nucleotides are TGTGCCAGCAGGGAGACAGGAACTAATGAAAAACTGTTTTTT. Translating it yields CASRETGTNEKLFF.

This chain connects TRBV19 to TRBJ1-4; perhaps TRBD1 as D (5 bases). V gave up 5 bases and J gave up 5 bases, with 12 bases separating them. The CDR3 runs to 14 residues. Germline values: CDR1 LNHDA, CDR2 SQIVND (reference sequence). CDR3 coding DNA: TGTGCCAGTAGTTCGGGACTGCAAAATGAAAAACTGTTTTTT. This sequence encodes CASSSGLQNEKLFF.

This chain links TRBV7-2 with TRBJ2-3, with no clear D. Trimming took off 1 base at V and 2 bases at J, with 7 bases between the two ends. There are 14 residues in the CDR3. Germline CDR1 reads SGHTA; CDR2 reads FQGNSA. The CDR3 nucleotides are TGTGCCAGCAGCTTAGGTTATCCCACAGATACGCAGTATTTT. This translates into CASSLGYPTDTQYF.

The chain carries TRBV10-3 and TRBJ1-6; D gene uncertain. CDR1 is ENHRY and CDR2 is SYGVKD in the germline V gene. V was trimmed by 0 bases and J by 7 bases, leaving 13 bases between them. This CDR3 spans 16 amino acids. The CDR3 DNA is TGTGCCATCAGTGAGTCGATGAAGGGAGGCAATTCACCCCTCCACTTT. It is translated as CAISESMKGGNSPLHF.

This clone was observed many times. The chain carries TRBV4-1 and TRBJ2-3; 8 bases align to TRBD1. V dropped 3 bases and J dropped 12; count of bases not matched to a gene: 8. The CDR3 is 13 residues long. Germline assignment: CDR1 MGHRA and CDR2 YSYEKL. CDR3 nucleotides: TGCGCCAGCAGCCAGGTACAGGGGGGTTCCCAGTATTTT. It is translated as CASSQVQGGSQYF.

The chain combines TRBV10-3 with TRBJ1-1, with TRBD1 matching 7 bases. The trim removed 0 bases at V and 7 bases at J, leaving 8 bases unmatched. The germline CDR1 and CDR2 sequences are ENHRY and SYGVKD. This CDR3 region has 15 residues. CDR3 DNA: TGTGCCATCAGTGAGTCTTCATTTTGGGACAGTGAAGCTTTCTTT. Translated: CAISESSFWDSEAFF.

This CDR3 is CASSQDPLGTQYF. The DNA of the CDR3 is TGTGCCAGCAGCCAAGATCCCCTGGGGACCCAGTACTTC. The rearrangement links TRBV4-2 to TRBJ2-5; D is uncertain. The germline CDR1 and CDR2 sequences are LGHNA and YNFKEQ. The V end lost 0 bases, the J end lost 7 bases, and 9 bases lay between the germline ends. The CDR3 consists of 13 residues.

The V and J genes are TRBV6-1 and TRBJ1-3; D is ambiguous. The germline CDR1 and CDR2 sequences are MNHNS and SASEGT. The CDR3 loop spans 17 amino acids. The germline V and J ends were trimmed by 2 bases and 0 bases, with 14 bases remaining between them. CDR3 sequence (DNA): TGTGCCAGCAGTGAATGGGGAGATCCGAGCTCTGGAAACACCATATATTTT. It is translated as CASSEWGDPSSGNTIYF.

The chain recombines TRBV30 with TRBJ2-6; D gene uncertain. The CDR3 extends over 14 amino acids. V was pared by 4 bases and J by 0 bases, with 7 bases between. CDR1 and CDR2 (germline): GTSNPN, SVGIG (reference sequence). The CDR3 here is CAWKTDSGANVLTF. In DNA, the CDR3 is TGTGCCTGGAAAACCGACTCTGGGGCCAACGTCCTGACTTTC.